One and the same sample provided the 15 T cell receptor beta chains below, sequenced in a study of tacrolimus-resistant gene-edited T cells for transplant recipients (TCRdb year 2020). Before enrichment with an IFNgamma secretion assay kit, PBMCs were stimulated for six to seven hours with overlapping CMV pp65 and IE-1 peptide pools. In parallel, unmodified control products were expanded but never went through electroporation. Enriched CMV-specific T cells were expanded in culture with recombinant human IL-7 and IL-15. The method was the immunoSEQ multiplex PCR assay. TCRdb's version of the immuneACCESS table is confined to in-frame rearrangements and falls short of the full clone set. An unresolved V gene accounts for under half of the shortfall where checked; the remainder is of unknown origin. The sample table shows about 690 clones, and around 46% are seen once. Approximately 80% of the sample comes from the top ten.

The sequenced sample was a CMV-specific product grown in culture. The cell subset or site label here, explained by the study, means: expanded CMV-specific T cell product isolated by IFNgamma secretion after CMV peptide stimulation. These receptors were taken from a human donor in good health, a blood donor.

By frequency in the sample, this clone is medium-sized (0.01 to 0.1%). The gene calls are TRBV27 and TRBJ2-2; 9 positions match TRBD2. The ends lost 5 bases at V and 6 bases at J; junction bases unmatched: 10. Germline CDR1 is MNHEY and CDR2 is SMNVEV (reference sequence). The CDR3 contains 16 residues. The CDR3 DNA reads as TGTGCCAGCAGTCCCGGGACTAGCAGGTTCTCCGGGGAGCTGTTTTTT. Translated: CASSPGTSRFSGELFF.

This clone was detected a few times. CDR3 in amino acids: CASMGGQSPLHF. CDR3 coding DNA: TGTGCCAGCATGGGGGGACAGTCACCCCTCCACTTT. This chain joins TRBV6-5 and TRBJ1-6; 7 nucleotides agree with TRBD1. Germline CDR1 MNHEY, CDR2 SVGAGI. J was trimmed by 10 bases and V by 7 bases; bases with no gene match: 4. The length of the CDR3 is 12 residues.

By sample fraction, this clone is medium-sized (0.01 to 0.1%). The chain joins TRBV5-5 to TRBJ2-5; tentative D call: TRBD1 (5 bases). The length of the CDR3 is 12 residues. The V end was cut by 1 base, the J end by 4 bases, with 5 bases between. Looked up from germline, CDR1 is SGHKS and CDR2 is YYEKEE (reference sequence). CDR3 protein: CASSLTGETQYF. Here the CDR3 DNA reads TGTGCCAGCAGCTTGACAGGAGAGACCCAGTACTTC.

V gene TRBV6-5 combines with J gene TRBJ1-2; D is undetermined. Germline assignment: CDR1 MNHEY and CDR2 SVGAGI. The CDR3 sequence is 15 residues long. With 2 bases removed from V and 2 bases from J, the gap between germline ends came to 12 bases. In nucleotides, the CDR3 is TGTGCCAGCAGTTACGGTGGGCAGGCGAACTATGGCTACACCTTC. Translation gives CASSYGGQANYGYTF.

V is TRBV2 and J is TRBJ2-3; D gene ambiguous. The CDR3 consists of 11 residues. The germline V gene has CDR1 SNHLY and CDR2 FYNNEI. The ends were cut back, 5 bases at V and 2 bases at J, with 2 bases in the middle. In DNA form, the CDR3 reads TGTGCCAGCAGTCCCACAGATACGCAGTATTTT. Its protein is CASSPTDTQYF.

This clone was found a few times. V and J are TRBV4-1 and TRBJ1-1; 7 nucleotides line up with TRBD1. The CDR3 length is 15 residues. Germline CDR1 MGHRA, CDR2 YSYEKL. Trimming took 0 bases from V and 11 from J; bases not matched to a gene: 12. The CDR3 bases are TGCGCCAGCAGCCAAGAGTCGACAGGGCCGCCGGGGGCTTTCTTT. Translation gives CASSQESTGPPGAFF.

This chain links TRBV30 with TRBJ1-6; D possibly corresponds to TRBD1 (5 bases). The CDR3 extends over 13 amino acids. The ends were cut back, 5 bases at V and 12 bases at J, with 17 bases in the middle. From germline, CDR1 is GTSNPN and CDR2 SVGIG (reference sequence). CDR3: CAWGDGGRRPLHF. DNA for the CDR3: TGTGCCTGGGGGGACGGTGGAAGAAGACCCCTCCACTTT. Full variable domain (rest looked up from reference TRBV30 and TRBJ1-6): SQTIHQWPATLVQPVGSPLSLECTVEGTSNPNLYWYRQAAGRGLQLLFYSVGIGQISSEVPQNLSASRPQDRQFILSSKKLLLSDSGFYLCAWGDGGRRPLHFGNGTRLTVT.

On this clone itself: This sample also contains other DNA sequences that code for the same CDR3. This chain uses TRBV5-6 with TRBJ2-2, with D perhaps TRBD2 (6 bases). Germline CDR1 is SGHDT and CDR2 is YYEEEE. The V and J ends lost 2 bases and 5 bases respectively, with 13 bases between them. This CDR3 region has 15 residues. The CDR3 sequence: CASSFGGRGTGELFF. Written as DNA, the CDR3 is TGTGCCAGCAGCTTCGGGGGAAGGGGAACCGGGGAGCTGTTTTTT.

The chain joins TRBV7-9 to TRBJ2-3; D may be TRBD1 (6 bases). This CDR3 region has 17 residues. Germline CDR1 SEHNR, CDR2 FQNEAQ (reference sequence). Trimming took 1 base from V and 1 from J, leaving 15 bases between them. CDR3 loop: CASSLGVAGERTDTQYF. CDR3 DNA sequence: TGTGCCAGCAGCTTAGGTGTAGCAGGGGAGCGCACAGATACGCAGTATTTT.

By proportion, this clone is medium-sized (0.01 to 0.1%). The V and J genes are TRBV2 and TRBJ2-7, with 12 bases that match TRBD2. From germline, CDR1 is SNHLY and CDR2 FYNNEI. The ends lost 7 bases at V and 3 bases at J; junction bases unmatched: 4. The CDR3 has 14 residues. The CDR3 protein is CASKETSGSYEQYF. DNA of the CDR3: TGTGCCAGCAAGGAGACTAGCGGGAGCTACGAGCAGTACTTC. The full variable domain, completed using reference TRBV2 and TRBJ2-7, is EPEVTQTPSHQVTQMGQEVILRCVPISNHLYFYWYRQILGQKVEFLVSFYNNEISEKSEIFDDQFSVERPDGSNFTLKIRSTKLEDSAMYFCASKETSGSYEQYFGPGTRLTVT.

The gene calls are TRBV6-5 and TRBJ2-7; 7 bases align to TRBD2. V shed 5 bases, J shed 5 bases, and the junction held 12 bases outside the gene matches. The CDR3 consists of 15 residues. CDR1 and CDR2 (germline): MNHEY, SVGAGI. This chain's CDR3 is CASSPSPGEGDEQYF. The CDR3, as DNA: TGTGCCAGCAGTCCATCTCCCGGGGAGGGTGACGAGCAGTACTTC.

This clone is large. DNA for the CDR3: TGTGCCAGCAGCCCTACGGACGGGAACACTGAAGCTTTCTTT. Translating gives CASSPTDGNTEAFF. This chain joins TRBV3-1 (or the pseudogene TRBV3-2) and TRBJ1-1; no firm D call. Germline CDR1 is LGHDT and CDR2 is YNNKEL (reference sequence). The V and J ends lost 4 bases and 1 base respectively, with 10 bases between them. This CDR3 spans 14 amino acids.

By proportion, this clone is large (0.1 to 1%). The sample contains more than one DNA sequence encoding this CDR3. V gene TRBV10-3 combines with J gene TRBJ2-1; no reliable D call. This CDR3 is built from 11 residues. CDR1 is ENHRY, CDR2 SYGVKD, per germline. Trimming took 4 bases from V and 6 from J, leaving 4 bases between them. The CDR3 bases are TGTGCCATCAGTGTAGGCAATGAGCAGTTCTTC. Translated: CAISVGNEQFF.

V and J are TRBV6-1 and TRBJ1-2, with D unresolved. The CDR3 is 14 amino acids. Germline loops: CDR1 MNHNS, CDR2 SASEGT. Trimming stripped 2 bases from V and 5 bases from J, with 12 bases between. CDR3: CASSEILPPYGYTF. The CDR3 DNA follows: TGTGCCAGCAGTGAAATATTACCCCCGTATGGCTACACCTTC.

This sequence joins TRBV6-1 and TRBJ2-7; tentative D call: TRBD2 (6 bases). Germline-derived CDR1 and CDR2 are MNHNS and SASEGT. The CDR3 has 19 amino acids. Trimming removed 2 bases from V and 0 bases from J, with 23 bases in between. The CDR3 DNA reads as TGTGCCAGCAGTGAATATTGGAGGGTGGGATATGGAAGCTCCTACGAGCAGTACTTC. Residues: CASSEYWRVGYGSSYEQYF.